This TCR beta chain stems from a study of blood T cell repertoires in COVID-19. Overall study: Both acute and convalescent COVID-19 samples were obtained from the United States, Italy and Spain.

Sequencing was performed with immunoSEQ multiplex PCR; in TCRdb, only in-frame clones are kept and a portion is missing. The sample holds 350,000 or so clones; roughly nine tenths are singletons and the top ten take under 5%. This clone has just one count. Trimming took 2 bases from V and 4 from J, leaving 11 bases between them. The CDR3 length is 15 residues. Germline V CDR1 and CDR2: ENHRY, SYGVKD. The sequence derives from a woman in her sixties with COVID-19, enrolled during active disease. The chain links TRBV10-3 to TRBJ1-4, with D possibly matching TRBD1 (5 bases). Sequencing input: peripheral blood. In nucleotides, the CDR3 is TGTGCCATCAGTGAGGGAGGGGCTGGTAATGAAAAACTGTTTTTT. It specifies CAISEGGAGNEKLFF.